This T cell receptor (beta chain) was obtained from a study of blood T cell repertoires in COVID-19. At the level of the study: Specimens from acute and convalescent COVID-19 originated in the United States, Italy and Spain. From T cells, B-cell-depleted T cells, or PBMCs came the material, which was cDNA or gDNA.

V gave up 5 bases and J gave up 0 bases, with 5 bases separating them. This CDR3 region has 13 residues. Original handling: Amplified reference gene primers provided the basis for estimating nucleated cell counts. Sequencing used immunoSEQ multiplex PCR; TCRdb keeps in-frame clones, though not all of them. The DNA was the basis for D and trimming; V, J and clone size are from that table. The table shows 55,000 to 70,000 clones, with roughly 84% occurring only once. The source is a man over 45 with acute or convalescent COVID-19. The specimen was peripheral blood. The chain couples TRBV12-3 or TRBV12-4 to TRBJ1-3, with D unresolved. CDR3: CASSTNSGNTIYF. CDR3 nucleotides: TGTGCCAGCAGTACAAACTCTGGAAACACCATATATTTT.